This note documents a single T cell receptor (beta chain) sequence. Chain pairing is unknown; alpha and beta were sequenced separately. TCRdb keeps only in-frame clones here, not all; method: immunoSEQ multiplex PCR. This repertoire shows 88,000 or so clones, approximately 91% found once; its top ten account for less than 2.5%. This entry is derived from a study of T cells in tuberculosis. General study points: Some low-affinity tetramer-binding T cells may be absent from this sample.

CDR3 length equals 13 residues. The V segment lost 6 bases and the J segment 5 bases; nucleotides outside the gene matches: 6. CDR1 is SNHLY, CDR2 FYNNEI, per germline. Thawed, overnight-rested PBMC were stained with GMM-loaded CD1B tetramer, viability dye and anti-CD3, then sorted. The lipid loaded on the CD1B tetramers was C32 glucose monomycolate from Rhodococcus equi. Before cryopreservation, the sorted PBMC lost their CD14-expressing monocytes. Approximately 110,000 tetramer-negative cells were sorted from each donor. The clonotype was recovered from an adult woman with latent tuberculosis. The material sequenced was CD1b-GMM tetramer-negative cells sorted from PBMCs. The V gene is TRBV2, the J gene TRBJ2-5; 7 nucleotides line up with TRBD1. The CDR3 DNA reads TGTGCCAGCAGGACCAGGGGGTGGGAGACCCAGTACTTC. It specifies CASRTRGWETQYF.